This T cell receptor (beta chain) was captured in a study of T cell changes during pregnancy in multiple sclerosis (dated by TCRdb to the late 2010s). Study-wide context: Changes in the T cell repertoire over the course of pregnancy were examined in this study in women with multiple sclerosis.

Library preparation was by the immunoSEQ multiplex PCR assay. Here the immuneACCESS table is served through TCRdb, limited to in-frame sequences with V and J called. Missing clones are a known gap in these copies; in checked studies unresolved V genes cover under half, and the rest lacks a known reason. This sample holds tens of thousands of clones; approximately 91% were observed only once. 4.5% of the sample goes to the ten largest clones. Note on this clone: The clone's antigen remains unknown. No quality values exist for individual bases; no much larger clone is one base distant.

V is trimmed back by 6 bases and J by 3 bases, and the junction contains 5 bases that no gene match accounts for. Via the germline V gene, CDR1 is ENHRY and CDR2 SYGVKD. The CDR3, cysteine through phenylalanine, is 16 amino acids long. Just CDR3 DNA is preserved here, 48 bases in frame from base 1. The TCR was taken from a female donor in good health, enrolled as a control in a pregnancy study. The sample consisted of peripheral blood, taken in the second trimester of pregnancy. Recombination connected TRBV10-3 to TRBJ2-5, and TRBD2 aligns with 15 junction nucleotides. At the DNA level, the sequence is TGTGCCATCAGCGGGACTAGCGGGGGGACTGAAGAGACCCAGTACTTC. Translated, it reads CAISGTSGGTEETQYF.